A single sample gave rise to the 7 T cell receptor beta chains below, sequenced in a study of blood T cell repertoires in COVID-19. The data were produced by immunoSEQ multiplex PCR, yet TCRdb's version contains in-frame clones alone and is incomplete. The table shows 380,000 or so clones, with 70% to 90% occurring only once. Sequencing used peripheral blood. The receptors here all came from a man aged 40-49 years with acute or convalescent COVID-19.

The J gene is TRBJ1-2, the V gene TRBV6-5; 9 bases line up with TRBD1. The CDR3 contains 15 residues. Germline V gives CDR1 MNHEY, CDR2 SVGAGI. The trim removed 8 bases at V and 4 bases at J, leaving 11 bases unmatched. The CDR3: CASCMTGGNAYGYTF. The CDR3 bases are TGTGCCAGCTGTATGACAGGGGGTAACGCCTATGGCTACACCTTC.

This chain links TRBV30 with TRBJ1-5; 7 bases agree with TRBD1. From germline, CDR1 is GTSNPN and CDR2 SVGIG (reference sequence). This CDR3 region has 13 residues. After removal of 1 base from V and 7 bases from J, the junction contained 4 bases not matched to a gene. The CDR3 sequence: CAWSEDRDQPQHF. The CDR3 DNA sequence: TGTGCCTGGAGTGAAGACAGGGACCAGCCCCAGCATTTT. The full variable domain, with the rest looked up from reference TRBV30 and TRBJ1-5, is SQTIHQWPATLVQPVGSPLSLECTVEGTSNPNLYWYRQAAGRGLQLLFYSVGIGQISSEVPQNLSASRPQDRQFILSSKKLLLSDSGFYLCAWSEDRDQPQHFGDGTRLSIL.

J is TRBJ2-7 and V is TRBV7-9, with 9 bases identical to TRBD1. V lost 5 bases and J lost 4; bases outside the gene matches: 6. The CDR3 loop spans 14 amino acids. CDR1 and CDR2 from the germline V gene are SEHNR and FQNEAQ (reference sequence). CDR3: CASSAGTGKYEQYF. The CDR3 coding sequence is TGTGCCAGCAGCGCCGGGACAGGGAAATACGAGCAGTACTTC.

This clone was counted between two and nine times. The V call is TRBV4-1, the J call TRBJ2-1; 12 positions agree with TRBD2. The CDR3 is 17 amino acids. V dropped 1 base and J dropped 8; count of bases not matched to a gene: 9. From germline, CDR1 is MGHRA and CDR2 YSYEKL. The CDR3 sequence is CASSQVGRLAGGDEQFF. CDR3 nucleotide sequence: TGCGCCAGCAGCCAAGTGGGGCGGCTAGCGGGGGGGGATGAGCAGTTCTTC.

V gene TRBV6-2 or TRBV6-3 combines with J gene TRBJ2-7, with TRBD2 matching over 11 bases. Germline-derived CDR1 and CDR2 are MNHEY and SVGEGT. This CDR3 has 17 amino acids. J was trimmed by 2 bases and V by 5 bases; bases with no gene match: 11. CDR3 sequence: CASSRSGGAGKTYEQYF. The DNA of the CDR3 is TGTGCCAGCAGTCGTAGCGGGGGGGCCGGAAAGACCTACGAGCAGTACTTC.

The rearrangement joins TRBV7-3 to TRBJ1-5, with 11 bases fitting TRBD1. After removal of 4 bases from V and 0 bases from J, the junction contained 17 bases not matched to a gene. CDR1 and CDR2 from the germline V gene are SGHTA and FQGTGA. CDR3 length: 21 residues. The DNA for the CDR3 is TGTGCCAGCAGCTCGGGGTGGGGACAGGGGGAGTCGGGCTTTAGCAATCAGCCCCAGCATTTT. Translating it yields CASSSGWGQGESGFSNQPQHF.

The genes are TRBV5-1 and TRBJ2-7; 7 bases are a match to TRBD1. The trim removed 0 bases at V and 6 bases at J, leaving 3 bases unmatched. This CDR3 is 13 amino acids long. Germline loops: CDR1 SGHRS, CDR2 YFSETQ. This CDR3 is CASSLARDSEQYF. The DNA of the CDR3 is TGCGCCAGCAGCTTGGCCCGGGACAGCGAGCAGTACTTC.